The T cell receptor beta chain described here comes from a study of blood T cell dynamics during melanoma immunotherapy. In germline, CDR1 is SGHVS, CDR2 FQNEAQ. J lost 4 bases, V lost 4 bases, and 14 bases had no gene match. The CDR3 totals 19 residues. Method: immunoSEQ multiplex PCR; TCRdb's copy keeps in-frame clones and lacks some. The sample lists 6,300 or so clones; about 93% were seen once. Time point in this sample: pre-treatment baseline. Sampling occurred pretreatment (T0) and at week 3 (W3), after cycle one of checkpoint blockade. Disease control meant complete response, partial response or stable disease at 12 weeks. Prior systemic cancer therapy, immunosuppressant use and other active malignancies excluded patients. Whole-study findings and limits: It remained unknown if the driving T cell clones were melanoma-specific.

For this clone: No antigen is known for it.

The clonotype was recovered from a human donor with melanoma. The sequencing here drew on cell-free DNA from blood, taken from a patient treated with checkpoint blockade. The J gene is TRBJ2-1, the V gene TRBV7-8, with 12 bases fitting TRBD1. The CDR3 is CASSSGGDRGQRGYNEQFF. For the CDR3, the DNA is TGTGCCAGCAGCTCCGGGGGGGACAGGGGGCAAAGAGGATACAATGAGCAGTTCTTC. Supplemented by reference TRBV7-8 and TRBJ2-1, the full variable domain reads GAGVSQSPRYKVAKRGQDVALRCDPISGHVSLFWYQQALGQGPEFLTYFQNEAQLDKSGLPSDRFFAERPEGSVSTLKIQRTQQEDSAVYLCASSSGGDRGQRGYNEQFFGPGTRLTVL.